This is a list of T cell receptor beta chains from one sample in a study of T cell repertoires in breast cancer. Each CDR3 protein is one row after TCRdb ran MiXCR on the emulsion pairing reads. The sample yields roughly 39,000 distinct CDR3 sequences, less than 55% seen once. Input material: CD8+ T cells. These receptors originate from a pool of human donors with breast cancer or a healthy control (not recorded which). CDR3s leave out the opening cysteine and the closing phenylalanine or tryptophan.

TRBJ2-7,TRBV20-1,SATTSGRGSTSYEQY
TRBJ2-2,TRBV5-1,ASSFIAGVASGELF
TRBJ2-5,TRBV6-2/TRBV6-3,ASNPLRGETQY
TRBJ1-1,TRBV6-1,ASSPGPLNTKAS
-,TRBV3-1,ASSLGRFQPQY
TRBJ1-2,TRBV5-6,ASSFGTGTNIHT
TRBJ1-1,TRBV28,ASGTAPGNTEAF
TRBJ2-3,TRBV29-1,SVTGPEQGQGTDTQY
TRBJ2-5,TRBV18,ASSLMREETQY
TRBJ2-3,TRBV5-1,ASRPDGGTDTQY
TRBJ2-5,TRBV5-4,ASSFVPVETQY
TRBJ2-7,TRBV27,ASSVHGTGRPYEQY
TRBJ1-3,TRBV3-1,ASTLFGSSGNTIY
TRBJ1-1,TRBV3-1,ASSQDRRGRWTEAF
TRBJ1-6,TRBV7-9,ASSRSTGESPLH
TRBJ2-1,TRBV15,ATSRGRGAYNEQF
TRBJ2-5,TRBV20-1,SARDPGLSKETQY
TRBJ1-5,TRBV20-1,SAQGDSNQPQH
TRBJ1-5,TRBV7-2,ASSWTDSNQPQH
TRBJ1-2,TRBV6-1,ASSPEGNYGYT
TRBJ2-3,TRBV3-1,ASSQVPADTQY
TRBJ2-4,TRBV4-2,ASSQDEWNIQY
TRBJ1-4,TRBV15,ATSPRTGRSEKLF
TRBJ1-6,TRBV27,ASRVGRSYNSPLH
TRBJ2-5,TRBV6-1,ASSPTSGGAPETQY
TRBJ1-2,TRBV5-6,ASSFGYSETDGYT
TRBJ1-2,TRBV10-3,AISDPRGTPGYGYT
TRBJ2-1,TRBV6-1,ASRGRNPRYNEQF
TRBJ2-3,TRBV7-9,ASSRGTGVDSDTQY
TRBJ2-5,TRBV5-8,ASSLASEGETQY
TRBJ2-1,TRBV3-1,ASSRRGSYNEQF
TRBJ2-5,TRBV29-1,SVKLQETQY
TRBJ2-7,TRBV6-6,ASSYGVFYEQY
TRBJ2-7,TRBV6-2/TRBV6-3,ASSCSEIYEQY
TRBJ1-1,TRBV19,ASSTPGRVSNTEAF
TRBJ1-1,TRBV6-2/TRBV6-3,ASSYAPRQELADTEAF
TRBJ2-3,TRBV18,ASSRDTDTQY
TRBJ2-3,TRBV20-1,SARDPTGTGDTQY
TRBJ2-1,TRBV6-2/TRBV6-3,ASSHQPQTEQF
TRBJ1-1,TRBV6-2/TRBV6-3,ASSYGSRLAF
TRBJ2-5,TRBV4-1,ASSQVPSGVETQY
TRBJ1-1,TRBV15,ATSRVQTALEAF
TRBJ1-2,TRBV6-1,ASRLGQGSGYT
TRBJ1-1,TRBV6-1,ASSEGEGLNTEAF